This T cell receptor beta chain was retrieved from a study of cytomegalovirus exposure and HLA in healthy donors. PCR involved 60 Vbeta and 13 Jbeta primers. Method: immunoSEQ multiplex PCR; TCRdb's copy keeps in-frame clones and lacks some. The data show 200,000 to 250,000 clones, approximately 90% seen once. The source material was PBMCs. This TCR derives from a young woman in good health and CMV-seronegative.

The CDR3 sequence is CASSNPGGALYGYTF. The CDR3 DNA follows: TGTGCCAGCAGCAACCCGGGGGGGGCACTCTATGGCTACACCTTC. This chain uses TRBV21-1 with TRBJ1-2. TRBV21-1 is designated a pseudogene. This CDR3 spans 15 amino acids.